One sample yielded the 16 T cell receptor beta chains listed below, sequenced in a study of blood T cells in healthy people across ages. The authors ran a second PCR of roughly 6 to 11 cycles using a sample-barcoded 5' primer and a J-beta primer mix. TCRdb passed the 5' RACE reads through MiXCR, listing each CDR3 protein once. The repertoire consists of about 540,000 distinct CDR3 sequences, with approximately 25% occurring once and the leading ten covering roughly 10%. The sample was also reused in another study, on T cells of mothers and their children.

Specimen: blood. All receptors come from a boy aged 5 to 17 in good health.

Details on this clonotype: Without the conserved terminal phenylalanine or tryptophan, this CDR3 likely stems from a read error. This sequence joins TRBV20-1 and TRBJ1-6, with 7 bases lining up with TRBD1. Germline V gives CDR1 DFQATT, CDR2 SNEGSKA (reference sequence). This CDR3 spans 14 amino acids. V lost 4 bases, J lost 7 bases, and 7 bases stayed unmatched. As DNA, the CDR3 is TGCAGTGCTATCACCGGGACAGCCAATTCACCCCTCCACATT. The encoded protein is CSAITGTANSPLHI.

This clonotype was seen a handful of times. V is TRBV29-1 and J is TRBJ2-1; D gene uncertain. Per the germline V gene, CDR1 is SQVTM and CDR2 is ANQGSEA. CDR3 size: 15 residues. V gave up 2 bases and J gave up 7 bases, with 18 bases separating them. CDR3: CSVEWGGVAENEQFF. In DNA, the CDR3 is TGCAGCGTTGAATGGGGTGGGGTGGCGGAAAATGAGCAGTTCTTC.

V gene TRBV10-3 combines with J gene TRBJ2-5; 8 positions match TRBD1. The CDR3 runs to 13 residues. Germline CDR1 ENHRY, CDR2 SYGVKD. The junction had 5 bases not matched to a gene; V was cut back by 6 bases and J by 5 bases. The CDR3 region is CAIRDRDGETQYF. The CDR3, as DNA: TGTGCCATCAGGGACAGGGACGGGGAGACCCAGTACTTC.

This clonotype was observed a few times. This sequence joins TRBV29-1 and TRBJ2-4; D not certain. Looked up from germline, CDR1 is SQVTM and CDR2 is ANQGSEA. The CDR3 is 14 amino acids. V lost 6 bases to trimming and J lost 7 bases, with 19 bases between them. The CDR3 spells CSVSSYGMGNIQYF. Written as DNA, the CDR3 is TGCAGCGTGAGTTCGTATGGCATGGGGAACATTCAGTACTTC.

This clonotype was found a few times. The CDR3 protein is CASSQSSSARELFF. CDR3 DNA: TGCGCCAGCAGCCAATCCTCTAGTGCCAGGGAGCTGTTTTTT. V gene TRBV4-1 combines with J gene TRBJ2-2; D unresolved. The CDR3 runs 14 residues. Germline CDR1 MGHRA, CDR2 YSYEKL. V was trimmed by 2 bases and J by 9 bases, leaving 13 bases between them.

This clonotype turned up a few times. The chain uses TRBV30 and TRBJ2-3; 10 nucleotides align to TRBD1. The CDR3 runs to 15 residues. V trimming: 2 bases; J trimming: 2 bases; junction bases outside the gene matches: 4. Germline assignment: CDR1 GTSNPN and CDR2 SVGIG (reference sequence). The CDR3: CAWSTGQGFTDTQYF. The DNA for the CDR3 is TGTGCCTGGAGTACGGGACAGGGGTTCACAGATACGCAGTATTTT.

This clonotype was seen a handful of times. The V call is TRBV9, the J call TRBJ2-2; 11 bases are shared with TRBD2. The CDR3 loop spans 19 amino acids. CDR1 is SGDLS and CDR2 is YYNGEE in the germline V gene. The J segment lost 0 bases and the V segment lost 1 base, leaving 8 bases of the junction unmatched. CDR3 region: CASSVSLAGGYSNTGELFF. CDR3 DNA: TGTGCCAGCAGCGTATCCCTAGCGGGAGGATACTCGAACACCGGGGAGCTGTTTTTT.

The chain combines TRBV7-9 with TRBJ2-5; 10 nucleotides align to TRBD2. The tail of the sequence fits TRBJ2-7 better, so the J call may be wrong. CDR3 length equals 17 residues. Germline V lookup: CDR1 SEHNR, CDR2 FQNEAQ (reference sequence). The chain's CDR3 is CASSLGGLLAGRYEQYF. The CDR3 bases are TGTGCCAGCAGCTTAGGGGGGCTACTAGCGGGACGCTACGAGCAGTACTTC.

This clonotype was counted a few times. Here the CDR3 reads CASSGPDRVLKTQYF. The CDR3 nucleotides are TGTGCCAGCAGTGGACCGGACAGGGTCCTTAAGACCCAGTACTTC. The rearrangement joins TRBV12-3 or TRBV12-4 to TRBJ2-5, with 8 bases fitting TRBD1. This CDR3 is 15 amino acids long. V shed 5 bases and J 6 bases; nucleotides not matched to a gene: 11.

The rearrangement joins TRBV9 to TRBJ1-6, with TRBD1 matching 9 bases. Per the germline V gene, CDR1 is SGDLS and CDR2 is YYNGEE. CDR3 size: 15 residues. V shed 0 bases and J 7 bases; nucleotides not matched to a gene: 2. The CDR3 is CASSVDRGQNSPLHF. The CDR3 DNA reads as TGTGCCAGCAGCGTAGACAGGGGGCAGAATTCACCCCTCCACTTT.

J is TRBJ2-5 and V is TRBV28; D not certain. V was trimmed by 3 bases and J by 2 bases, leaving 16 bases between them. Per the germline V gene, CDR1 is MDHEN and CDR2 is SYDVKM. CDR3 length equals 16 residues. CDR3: CASSFFRLGIQETQYF. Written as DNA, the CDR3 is TGTGCCAGCAGTTTTTTCAGGCTGGGGATACAAGAGACCCAGTACTTC.

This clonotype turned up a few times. CDR3 amino acids: CSARDEIGLAGVTGELFF. The CDR3 nucleotides are TGCAGTGCTAGAGATGAAATCGGGCTAGCGGGAGTGACGGGGGAGCTGTTTTTT. This chain connects TRBV20-1 to TRBJ2-2; the match to TRBD2 covers 10 bases. CDR1 DFQATT and CDR2 SNEGSKA come from the germline V gene (reference sequence). The CDR3 sequence is 18 residues long. V gave up 0 bases and J gave up 8 bases; unmatched junction bases: 15.

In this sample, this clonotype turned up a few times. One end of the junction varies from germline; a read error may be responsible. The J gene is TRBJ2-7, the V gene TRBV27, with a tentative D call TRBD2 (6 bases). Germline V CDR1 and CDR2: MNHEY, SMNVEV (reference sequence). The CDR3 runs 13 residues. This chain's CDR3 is CANSLAPYYEQYF. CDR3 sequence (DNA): TGTGCCAACAGTCTAGCGCCATACTACGAGCAGTACTTC.

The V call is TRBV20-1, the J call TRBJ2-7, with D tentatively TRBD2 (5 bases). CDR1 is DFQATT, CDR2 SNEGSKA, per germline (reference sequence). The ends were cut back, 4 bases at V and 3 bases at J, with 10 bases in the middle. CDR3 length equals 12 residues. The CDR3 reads CSAIPGNYEQYF. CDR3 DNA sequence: TGCAGTGCTATCCCGGGAAACTACGAGCAGTACTTC.

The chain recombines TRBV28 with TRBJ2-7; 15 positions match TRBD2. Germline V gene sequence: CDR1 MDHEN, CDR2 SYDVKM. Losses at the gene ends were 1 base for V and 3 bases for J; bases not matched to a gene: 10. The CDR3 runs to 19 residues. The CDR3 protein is CASSLYRGLAGGPNYEQYF. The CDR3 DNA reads TGTGCCAGCAGTTTATACCGGGGACTAGCGGGGGGCCCGAACTACGAGCAGTACTTC.

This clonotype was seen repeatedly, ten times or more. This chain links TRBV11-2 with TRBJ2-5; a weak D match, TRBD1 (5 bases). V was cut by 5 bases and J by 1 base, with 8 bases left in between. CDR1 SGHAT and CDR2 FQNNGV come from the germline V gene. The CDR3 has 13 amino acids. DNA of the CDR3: TGTGCCAGCAGCCCTCAGGGCCAAGAGACCCAGTACTTC. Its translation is CASSPQGQETQYF.